This is a list of T cell receptor beta chains from one sample in a study of T-cell reconstitution after alpha-beta-depleted transplantation in children. TCRdb redid the calling of the PCR reads with MiXCR, one entry per CDR3 protein. The data contain roughly 590,000 distinct CDR3 sequences, 16% of them seen just once; the ten biggest clones take up over 0.95%. Material: PBMCs from the stem cell graft donor, obtained from the stem cell graft. The receptor set was obtained from a human donor who donated a stem cell graft to a child with acute myeloid leukemia. CDR3s include the opening cysteine and the closing phenylalanine or tryptophan.

CSAGSLDRVRGPGAFF	TRBJ1-1	TRBV20-1
CSARGSADTRGNSPLHF	TRBJ1-6	TRBV20-1
CASSYLPLETQYF	TRBJ2-5	TRBV7-2
CSARAPGHVYNEQFF	TRBJ2-1	TRBV20-1
CSARDPIGGVAKNIQYF	TRBJ2-4	TRBV20-1
CASSSRTERFTDTQYF	TRBJ2-3	TRBV7-8
CASSRKGEKLFF	TRBJ1-4	TRBV5-8
CATSHSGGALREQFF	TRBJ2-1	TRBV24-1
CSASLMGTADYGYTF	TRBJ1-2	TRBV20-1
CASSYSRGISGNQPQHF	TRBJ1-5	TRBV6-5
CASSLLTSGGEQFF	TRBJ2-1	TRBV11-3
CSARRRGDPTDTQYF	TRBJ2-3	TRBV20-1
CASSLPGGYTF	TRBJ1-2	TRBV7-2
CASWTGENIQYF	TRBJ2-4	TRBV5-5
CSARSWRFEQETQYF	TRBJ2-5	TRBV20-1
CASSFESTTPSYNEQFF	TRBJ2-1	TRBV12-3/TRBV12-4
CASSQFMNTEAFF	TRBJ1-1	TRBV12-3/TRBV12-4
CASSLGLGGNQPQHF	TRBJ1-5	TRBV5-1
CASRKRGGHYNEQFF	TRBJ2-1	TRBV7-6
CARSFLKALNQPQHF	TRBJ1-5	TRBV12-3/TRBV12-4
CSADRSSYNEQFF	TRBJ2-1	TRBV20-1
CASRVQGAGNQPQHF	TRBJ1-5	TRBV6-1
CSAPTGKINQPQHF	TRBJ1-5	TRBV20-1
CASSQRAGYTGELFF	TRBJ2-2	TRBV14
CSVLGPVSFNYGYTF	TRBJ1-2	TRBV29-1
CSARRDRVGTDTQYF	TRBJ2-3	TRBV20-1
CSAIGQGGQANYGYTF	TRBJ1-2	TRBV29-1
CACTWGAGETQYF	TRBJ2-5	TRBV30
CSARGQGVYNSPLHF	TRBJ1-6	TRBV20-1
CATSDPSPLHF	TRBJ1-6	TRBV15
CASSQDPGRPTYEQYF	TRBJ2-7	TRBV4-3